This paragraph reports one T cell receptor beta chain. Germline lookup yields CDR1 SGHRS and CDR2 YFSETQ. V lost 1 base, J lost 1 base, and 17 bases lay in between. CDR3 length equals 17 residues. Clones were read by immunoSEQ multiplex PCR, and TCRdb kept only the in-frame ones, dropping some. The profile shows roughly 250,000 clones, over 80% of them singletons. The data derive from a study of blood T cell repertoires in COVID-19. The specimen sequenced was peripheral blood. J is TRBJ2-5 and V is TRBV5-1; TRBD1 might be the D (5 bases). The origin of this receptor is a human donor in a cohort sampled during active COVID-19. The CDR3 here is CASSLSYVAGIQETQYF. The DNA of the CDR3 is TGCGCCAGCAGCTTGTCCTATGTCGCAGGGATCCAAGAGACCCAGTACTTC. Drawing the rest from reference TRBV5-1 and TRBJ2-5, the complete variable domain is KAGVTQTPRYLIKTRGQQVTLSCSPISGHRSVSWYQQTPGQGLQFLFEYFSETQRNKGNFPGRFSGRQFSNSRSEMNVSTLELGDSALYLCASSLSYVAGIQETQYFGPGTRLLVL.